The clone carrying this TCR beta chain was seen a few times. The CDR3 runs 16 residues. The germline V and J ends were trimmed by 5 bases and 0 bases, with 14 bases remaining between them. CDR1 and CDR2 (germline): PRHDT, FYEKMQ (reference sequence). The sample is drawn from a study of T cells in Graves' hyperthyroidism and ophthalmopathy. TCR beta CDR3 regions were amplified from RNA. HTBI primers were used for first-round RT-PCR of the TCR CDR3. TCRdb itself ran the multiplex PCR reads through MiXCR, one entry per CDR3 protein. Here the sample spans hundreds of thousands of distinct CDR3 sequences, roughly 25% being singletons.

This chain connects TRBV13 to TRBJ2-1; a weak D match, TRBD1 (7 bases). The source material was blood. The origin of this receptor is a man aged 45 to 65 with Graves' hyperthyroidism. Here the CDR3 DNA reads TGTGCCAGCAGCGGCCCAGGGGGGAGCTCCTACAATGAGCAGTTCTTC. It specifies CASSGPGGSSYNEQFF.